This T cell receptor beta chain was observed in a study of cytomegalovirus exposure and HLA in healthy donors. The PCR was carried out with 60 Vbeta primers and 13 Jbeta primers. Some clones are missing from TCRdb's copy, which holds only in-frame ones; the method was immunoSEQ multiplex PCR. The table includes around 120,000 clones, 70% to 85% detected once. This clone was detected only a few times. The source of this sequence is a boy aged 5-17 years in good health and CMV-seronegative. Sample: PBMCs.

CDR3 nucleotides: TGTGCCAGCAGCTTTAGGGGAGGGAGCACAGATACGCAGTATTTT. It codes for CASSFRGGSTDTQYF. The chain is built from TRBV7-6 and TRBJ2-3, with 7 bases fitting TRBD2. The J segment lost 0 bases and the V segment lost 3 bases, leaving 3 bases of the junction unmatched. CDR1 is SGHVS, CDR2 FNYEAQ, per germline. This CDR3 spans 15 amino acids.